Listed below are T cell receptor beta chains from one sample, sequenced in a study of blood T cell repertoires in COVID-19. Assay used: immunoSEQ multiplex PCR; TCRdb lists only in-frame clones, some missing. The sample includes about 210,000 clones, approximately 78% of them seen just once. The sample comprised peripheral blood. Every receptor here comes from a woman in her forties with acute or convalescent COVID-19. Each CDR3 is given with its conserved first and last residue. Each record gives: V gene, J gene, CDR3 length, D gene, clone size, CDR3 DNA, CDR3 protein. The D gene is left open where the match is weak. Size tells how often a clone was seen (once, few, many) or the class of an expanded clone, and some rows leave it out.

v_gene: TRBV7-8
j_gene: TRBJ1-2
len: 12
d_gene: NA
abundance: NA
CDR3nt: TGTGCCAGCAGCTTAGGGCCAGGCGGCTACACCTTC
CDR3aa: CASSLGPGGYTF

v_gene: TRBV7-3
j_gene: TRBJ2-1
len: 12
d_gene: NA
abundance: once
CDR3nt: TGTGCCAGCAGCTTAGGCTCCAATGAGCAGTTCTTC
CDR3aa: CASSLGSNEQFF

v_gene: TRBV9
j_gene: TRBJ2-1
len: 18
d_gene: TRBD2
abundance: NA
CDR3nt: TGTGCCAGCAGCGTAGGAGAGGGACTAGCGGGAGCATTCAATGAGCAGTTCTTC
CDR3aa: CASSVGEGLAGAFNEQFF

v_gene: TRBV4-1
j_gene: TRBJ2-7
len: 15
d_gene: TRBD2
abundance: NA
CDR3nt: TGCGCCAGCAGCCAAGATCTGCGGGGGGGAGGCGAGCAGTACTTC
CDR3aa: CASSQDLRGGGEQYF

v_gene: TRBV6-4
j_gene: TRBJ2-3
len: 15
d_gene: TRBD1
abundance: NA
CDR3nt: TGTGCCAGCAGTGCTACAGGGGGCAGATCAGATACGCAGTATTTT
CDR3aa: CASSATGGRSDTQYF

v_gene: TRBV5-1
j_gene: TRBJ1-4
len: 16
d_gene: TRBD1
abundance: few
CDR3nt: TGCGCCAGCAGCAGGGGACAGGGGGCGCGCGGTGAAAAACTGTTTTTT
CDR3aa: CASSRGQGARGEKLFF

v_gene: TRBV9
j_gene: TRBJ1-3
len: 14
d_gene: NA
abundance: once
CDR3nt: TGTGCCAGCAGCGTACAGGGTACTGGAAACACCATATATTTT
CDR3aa: CASSVQGTGNTIYF

v_gene: TRBV25-1
j_gene: TRBJ2-5
len: 14
d_gene: NA
abundance: NA
CDR3nt: TGTGCCAGCAGTGAACTGGACAGACAAGAGACCCAGTACTTC
CDR3aa: CASSELDRQETQYF

v_gene: TRBV10-3
j_gene: TRBJ2-5
len: 15
d_gene: NA
abundance: NA
CDR3nt: TGTGCCATCAGTGAGTCGGGGGGAGGGGGAGAGACCCAGTACTTC
CDR3aa: CAISESGGGGETQYF

v_gene: TRBV5-1
j_gene: TRBJ1-1
len: 14
d_gene: TRBD1
abundance: NA
CDR3nt: TGCGCCAGCAGCTCGGGACAGCCGAACACTGAAGCTTTCTTT
CDR3aa: CASSSGQPNTEAFF

v_gene: TRBV29-1
j_gene: TRBJ1-2
len: 14
d_gene: NA
abundance: NA
CDR3nt: TGCAGCGTTGCGGGGGACCCGTCTAACTATGGCTACACCTTC
CDR3aa: CSVAGDPSNYGYTF

v_gene: TRBV2
j_gene: TRBJ2-1
len: 16
d_gene: TRBD2
abundance: NA
CDR3nt: TGTGCCAGCAGTGCCCCTAGACTAGCGGGAGAAGGTGAGCAGTTCTTC
CDR3aa: CASSAPRLAGEGEQFF